This T cell receptor beta chain appears in the sequencing data of a study of vaccination effects on CD4 cells after COVID-19. Study overall: Post-vaccine sampling occurred a median 72 days after the second dose.

V was trimmed by 2 bases and J by 7 bases, leaving 11 bases between them. The length of the CDR3 is 13 residues. Study conclusions and caveats: Both infection-induced and vaccine-induced clones contracted markedly at late post-vaccination timepoints.

Repertoires were generated with immunoSEQ multiplex PCR, while TCRdb's copy carries only in-frame clones and drops some. The sample lists 60,000 to 85,000 clones; about 74% were seen once. Viral peptide pool expansion of antigen-specific CD4+ T cells preceded sequencing in the ViraFEST assay. On roughly day 9 of culture, CD4+ T cells were separated out. The vaccine given was either BNT162b2 or mRNA-1273, in two doses. For each well, over 1.5 million PBMC were cultured with 8.5 to 10 IU/ml IL-2 and around 9.1 ug/ml peptides. As for this clone: Antigen specificity is unknown.

This receptor was taken from a human donor who received a COVID-19 vaccine. The gene calls are TRBV12-3 or TRBV12-4 and TRBJ1-2; D remains ambiguous. The sequencing here drew on CD4+ T cells from PBMCs cultured with HCoV-229E spike peptides, taken after COVID-19 vaccination. The CDR3 DNA sequence: TGTGCCAGCAGTTTAAATCGAGAAGGTGGCTACACCTTC. This codes for CASSLNREGGYTF.